A single sample is the source of the 24 T cell receptor beta chains below, sequenced in a study of blood T cell repertoires in COVID-19. The protocol was immunoSEQ multiplex PCR, while the TCRdb copy is restricted to in-frame clones and leaves out a portion. Of around 330,000 clones in the sample, 70% to 90% were seen once. Material: PBMCs or T cells enriched from blood (not recorded which). The source is a woman aged 35 to 49 who had recovered from COVID-19.

The V and J genes are TRBV9 and TRBJ2-5; weak D call: TRBD1 (7 bases). Germline V CDR1 and CDR2: SGDLS, YYNGEE. This CDR3 is built from 15 residues. The V end was cut by 0 bases, the J end by 5 bases, with 14 bases between. Written as DNA, the CDR3 is TGTGCCAGCAGCGTAGGGTCAGGGGGGTTGGAGACCCAGTACTTC. Encoded protein: CASSVGSGGLETQYF.

Only a few counts were recorded for this clone. CDR3 sequence reads: CASSQEQGADVYEQYF. CDR3 nucleotide sequence: TGTGCCAGCAGCCAAGAACAGGGGGCTGATGTTTACGAGCAGTACTTC. This chain joins TRBV4-2 and TRBJ2-7; 9 bases map to TRBD1. The J segment lost 4 bases and the V segment lost 0 bases, leaving 7 bases of the junction unmatched. The CDR3 contains 16 residues. Germline V gene data show CDR1 as LGHNA and CDR2 as YNFKEQ.

This chain connects TRBV5-5 to TRBJ2-3; 10 nucleotides align to TRBD2. The CDR3 is made up of 15 amino acids. Trimming cost V 5 bases and J 4 bases; bases outside gene matches: 7. Looked up from germline, CDR1 is SGHKS and CDR2 is YYEKEE (reference sequence). CDR3 protein: CASRQAGGRADTQYF. CDR3 coding DNA: TGTGCCAGCAGGCAAGCGGGAGGGCGCGCAGATACGCAGTATTTT.

Only one count was recorded for this clone. The chain employs TRBV27 and TRBJ2-7; the D gene is possibly TRBD2 (6 bases). Trimming stripped 3 bases from V and 3 bases from J, with 12 bases between. Looked up from germline, CDR1 is MNHEY and CDR2 is SMNVEV (reference sequence). This CDR3 region has 14 residues. CDR3: CASSFASAYYEQYF. CDR3 coding DNA: TGTGCCAGCAGTTTCGCTAGCGCCTACTACGAGCAGTACTTC.

The count of this clone is one. This CDR3 reads CASSGYRNTEAFF. The CDR3 DNA sequence: TGTGCCAGCAGCGGATACAGGAACACTGAAGCTTTCTTT. J is TRBJ1-1 and V is TRBV3-1 (or the pseudogene TRBV3-2); no reliable D call. The length of the CDR3 is 13 residues. Trimming left V 5 bases short and J 1 base short, with 8 bases between. Germline V CDR1 and CDR2: LGHDT, YNNKEL (reference sequence).

V and J are TRBV27 and TRBJ2-2; D perhaps matches TRBD2 (5 bases). The germline CDR1 and CDR2 sequences are MNHEY and SMNVEV (reference sequence). This CDR3 has 15 amino acids. V lost 1 base, J lost 0 bases, and 6 bases lay in between. The CDR3 DNA reads TGTGCCAGCAGTTTATTCGGGGCGAACACCGGGGAGCTGTTTTTT. Amino acid sequence: CASSLFGANTGELFF.

V usage is TRBV15 and J usage is TRBJ1-2; no reliable D call. The CDR3 totals 12 residues. Trimming stripped 3 bases from V and 8 bases from J, with 10 bases between. From germline, CDR1 is LNHNV and CDR2 YYDKDF (reference sequence). Here the CDR3 reads CATSRGAQGYTF. The CDR3 bases are TGTGCCACCAGCAGGGGAGCCCAAGGCTACACCTTC.

V usage is TRBV7-2 and J usage is TRBJ2-7; TRBD2 might be the D (6 bases). V lost 5 bases to trimming and J lost 9 bases, with 20 bases between them. This CDR3 is 14 amino acids long. Germline V gene lookup returns CDR1 SGHTA and CDR2 FQGNSA. This chain's CDR3 is CASSSSGTPYAQYF. CDR3 sequence (DNA): TGTGCCAGCAGCAGTTCCGGGACTCCCTATGCGCAGTACTTC.

The chain has TRBV7-2 and TRBJ1-2, with 7 bases aligning to TRBD1. Germline V gene data show CDR1 as SGHTA and CDR2 as FQGNSA. This CDR3 region has 14 residues. V lost 4 bases and J lost 4; bases outside the gene matches: 6. The CDR3 spells CASSSADRSYGYTF. The CDR3 DNA follows: TGTGCCAGCAGCTCCGCGGACAGGTCCTATGGCTACACCTTC. Drawing the rest from reference TRBV7-2 and TRBJ1-2, the complete variable domain is GAGVSQSPSNKVTEKGKDVELRCDPISGHTALYWYRQSLGQGLEFLIYFQGNSAPDKSGLPSDRFSAERTGGSVSTLTIQRTQQEDSAVYLCASSSADRSYGYTFGSGTRLTVV.

This clone has only a few counts. The chain links TRBV6-2 or TRBV6-3 to TRBJ1-5; tentatively, D is TRBD1 (5 bases). This CDR3 spans 17 amino acids. Trimming stripped 3 bases from V and 7 bases from J, with 22 bases between. Germline CDR1 is MNHEY and CDR2 is SVGEGT. The CDR3 sequence: CASSYSAYRNPHQPQHF. The DNA for the CDR3 is TGTGCCAGCAGTTATTCCGCATACAGGAATCCCCACCAGCCCCAGCATTTT.

This clone was seen only once. This chain connects TRBV5-4 to TRBJ2-2; TRBD2 matches 13 bases. Germline loops: CDR1 SGHNT, CDR2 YYREEE (reference sequence). The trim removed 4 bases at V and 4 bases at J, leaving 4 bases unmatched. This CDR3 is 16 amino acids long. The DNA of the CDR3 is TGTGCCAGCAGCACCGGGACTAGCGGGACCACCGGGGAGCTGTTTTTT. This sequence encodes CASSTGTSGTTGELFF.

This clone was observed once. V and J are TRBV19 and TRBJ2-7, with 14 bases matching TRBD2. Germline CDR1 reads LNHDA; CDR2 reads SQIVND (reference sequence). J was trimmed by 2 bases and V by 3 bases; bases with no gene match: 0. The CDR3 consists of 15 residues. The DNA of the CDR3 is TGTGCCAGTAGTATGGGACTAGCGGGAGCCTACGAGCAGTACTTC. Its translation is CASSMGLAGAYEQYF.

A single count supports this clone. An end of the junction differs from the germline gene, which may be a read error. The chain links TRBV7-7 to TRBJ2-1; 7 bases match TRBD2. This CDR3 has 16 amino acids. Germline loops: CDR1 SSHAT, CDR2 FNYEAQ (reference sequence). The chain's CDR3 is CASSLVSGGDYNEQFF. CDR3 DNA sequence: TGTGCTAGCAGCTTAGTGTCGGGGGGAGACTACAATGAGCAGTTCTTC.

The chain has TRBV7-9 and TRBJ1-1; TRBD1 matches at 10 bases. V dropped 3 bases and J dropped 5; count of bases not matched to a gene: 6. CDR1 SEHNR and CDR2 FQNEAQ come from the germline V gene (reference sequence). The CDR3 has 15 residues. The CDR3 DNA sequence: TGTGCCAGCAGCTTCCGGGACAGGGGCCTGACTGAAGCTTTCTTT. It is translated as CASSFRDRGLTEAFF.

In this sample, this clone turned up a few times. This chain joins TRBV19 and TRBJ1-1; 7 bases map to TRBD1. The CDR3 is 17 amino acids. Germline V gene data show CDR1 as LNHDA and CDR2 as SQIVND (reference sequence). Unmatched junction bases numbered 14, after V lost 7 bases and J lost 0 bases. The CDR3 reads CASNPQGRGLLNTEAFF. The CDR3, as DNA: TGTGCCAGTAATCCACAGGGGCGCGGACTATTGAACACTGAAGCTTTCTTT. The complete variable domain, with remaining parts taken from reference TRBV19 and TRBJ1-1, reads DGGITQSPKYLFRKEGQNVTLSCEQNLNHDAMYWYRQDPGQGLRLIYYSQIVNDFQKGDIAEGYSVSREKKESFPLTVTSAQKNPTAFYLCASNPQGRGLLNTEAFFGQGTRLTVV.

The V call is TRBV6-4, the J call TRBJ2-3; 12 bases line up with TRBD2. The CDR3 runs to 15 residues. V trimming: 5 bases; J trimming: 4 bases; junction bases outside the gene matches: 4. Germline values: CDR1 MRHNA, CDR2 SNTAGT. The CDR3 is CASSRTSGAADTQYF. Written as DNA, the CDR3 is TGTGCCAGCAGTAGGACTAGCGGGGCGGCAGATACGCAGTATTTT.

The gene calls are TRBV11-2 and TRBJ2-2; TRBD1 matches 11 bases. The V and J ends lost 6 bases and 4 bases, in that order; junction bases with no gene match: 7. The CDR3 is made up of 16 amino acids. Germline V CDR1 and CDR2: SGHAT, FQNNGV. The CDR3 DNA is TGTGCCAGCAGTCTTACCGGGACAGGGGGCACCGGGGAGCTGTTTTTT. Residues: CASSLTGTGGTGELFF.

This chain uses TRBV28 with TRBJ1-4, with TRBD1 matching 9 bases. Germline CDR1 is MDHEN and CDR2 is SYDVKM. Germline trimming cut 5 bases from V and 15 bases from J; bases unmatched to any gene: 13. The CDR3 sequence is 14 residues long. The CDR3 loop reads CASSRSWTGAPVFF. CDR3 DNA sequence: TGTGCCAGCAGTCGCTCCTGGACAGGGGCCCCAGTGTTTTTT.

The chain has TRBV5-8 and TRBJ2-1; maybe TRBD1 (6 bases). CDR1 and CDR2 from the germline V gene are SGHTS and YDEGEE. The V end was cut by 4 bases, the J end by 0 bases, with 8 bases between. This CDR3 is built from 14 residues. This CDR3 reads CASSTDSSYNEQFF. The CDR3 DNA reads as TGTGCCAGCAGCACGGACAGCTCCTACAATGAGCAGTTCTTC.

This clone was found a few times. The V and J genes are TRBV5-3 and TRBJ1-5, with D unclear. TRBV5-3 is recorded as an ORF, its role being uncertain. V lost 0 bases and J 2 bases, leaving 12 bases between the germline ends. The CDR3 runs 16 residues. The CDR3 region is CARSLGQNSGNQPQHF. The CDR3 coding sequence is TGTGCCAGAAGCTTGGGCCAAAACAGTGGCAATCAGCCCCAGCATTTT.

This rearrangement joins TRBV7-2 to TRBJ2-3; the match to TRBD2 covers 14 bases. The CDR3 runs 18 residues. Germline V lookup: CDR1 SGHTA, CDR2 FQGNSA. V gave up 3 bases and J gave up 1 base; unmatched junction bases: 6. Here the CDR3 DNA reads TGTGCCAGCAGCTTGTCACCGGGACTAGCGGGAGGCACAGATACGCAGTATTTT. Protein product: CASSLSPGLAGGTDTQYF.

The chain uses TRBV4-2 and TRBJ2-2; TRBD1 aligns across 10 bases. CDR1 is LGHNA, CDR2 YNFKEQ, per germline. The V gene end was trimmed by 4 bases and the J gene end by 6 bases; junction bases not matched to a gene: 8. The CDR3 has 16 amino acids. The CDR3 region has the DNA TGTGCCAGCAGCCCGCTGACAGGGGGCGCCGCCGGGGAGCTGTTTTTT. Protein sequence: CASSPLTGGAAGELFF.

The V call is TRBV7-2, the J call TRBJ2-1; 9 bases are a match to TRBD2. Germline loops: CDR1 SGHTA, CDR2 FQGNSA. The CDR3 length is 19 residues. The J segment lost 0 bases and the V segment lost 6 bases, leaving 15 bases of the junction unmatched. This CDR3 reads CASSHPGVAGVSSYNEQFF. The CDR3 region has the DNA TGTGCCAGCAGTCACCCCGGGGTAGCGGGGGTGAGCTCCTACAATGAGCAGTTCTTC.

The rearrangement joins TRBV6-5 to TRBJ1-3, with 9 bases fitting TRBD1. The germline V gene encodes CDR1 MNHEY and CDR2 SVGAGI. J lost 5 bases, V lost 6 bases, and 5 bases had no gene match. The CDR3 consists of 14 residues. CDR3 loop: CASSGTGSRNTIYF. The CDR3 region has the DNA TGTGCCAGCAGCGGGACAGGGAGCCGAAACACCATATATTTT.